This T cell receptor beta chain originates from a study of blood T cell repertoires in COVID-19. Study-wide context: Some COVID-19 samples were acute and others convalescent; all came from the United States, Italy and Spain.

Per the original methods: Reference gene primer amplification yielded estimated nucleated cell counts. Only in-frame clones appear in the TCRdb table, and some are missing; sequencing was by immunoSEQ multiplex PCR. The DNA was the basis for D and trimming; V, J and clone size are from that table. In the table there are some 400,000 clones, about 89% of which are singletons. This CDR3 is 18 amino acids long. Germline trimming cut 5 bases from V and 3 bases from J; bases unmatched to any gene: 9. Per germline, CDR1 KGHDR and CDR2 SFDVKD. The clonotype was recovered from a woman aged 25 to 39 with COVID-19, enrolled during active disease. What was sequenced was peripheral blood. The rearrangement links TRBV24-1 to TRBJ2-3, with TRBD2 identical over 14 bases. This CDR3 reads CATSAAGTSGSWTDTQYF. CDR3 nucleotides: TGTGCCACCAGTGCCGCCGGGACTAGCGGGAGTTGGACAGATACGCAGTATTTT.